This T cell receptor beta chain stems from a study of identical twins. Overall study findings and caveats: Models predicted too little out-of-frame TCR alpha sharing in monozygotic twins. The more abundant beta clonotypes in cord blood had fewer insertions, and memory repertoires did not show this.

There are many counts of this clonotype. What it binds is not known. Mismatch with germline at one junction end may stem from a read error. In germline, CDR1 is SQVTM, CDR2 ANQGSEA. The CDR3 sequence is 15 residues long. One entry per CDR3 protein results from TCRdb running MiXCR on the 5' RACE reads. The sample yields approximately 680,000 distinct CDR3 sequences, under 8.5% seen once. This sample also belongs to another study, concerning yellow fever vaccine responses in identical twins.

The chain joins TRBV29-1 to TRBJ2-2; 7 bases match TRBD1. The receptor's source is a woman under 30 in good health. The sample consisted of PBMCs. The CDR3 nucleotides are TGCAGCGTCGAAGAAATACAGGGGCGTACCGGGGAGCTGTTTTTT. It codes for CSVEEIQGRTGELFF.